This T cell receptor (beta chain) originates from a study of T cells in Graves' hyperthyroidism and ophthalmopathy (dated by TCRdb to between 2018 and 2021). About the investigation overall: Peripheral blood samples were taken at initial diagnosis, before any treatment was given. For training and testing, the 100 or so patients in the discovery cohort were randomly divided in a 7:3 ratio. To identify distinguishing TCR V-J signatures, a discovery cohort of 90 to 100 patients was used, comprising roughly 45 with Graves' ophthalmopathy and under 60 with stable Graves' hyperthyroidism. In roughly six Graves' hyperthyroidism patients, the study also compared T-cell repertoires from thyroid tissue with T-cell repertoires from blood. Whether ophthalmopathy could be predicted prospectively was tested in an independent validation cohort made up of 18 hyperthyroidism patients plus 17 patients who later progressed to ophthalmopathy. Once sampling was done, hyperthyroidism patients were given methimazole at a starting dose of 30 mg daily, whereas ophthalmopathy patients were given high-dose intravenous methylprednisolone. According to the paper, TCR Vbeta CDR3 sequencing was carried out on approximately 140 peripheral blood samples, which came from approximately 41 ophthalmopathy, approximately 72 hyperthyroidism and roughly 17 progressor patients.

From a lookup of the germline V gene (reference sequence), CDR1 and CDR2 are LNHNV and YYDKDF. Inclusive of the bounding cysteine and phenylalanine, the CDR3 is 15 residues long. Only the CDR3 DNA is retained, 45 bases long and in frame from the first base. Trimmed from V: 0 bases; trimmed from J: 7 bases; junction bases lacking a gene match: 7. Notes on this clonotype: Its antigen remains undetermined. There are no base qualities to consult, and no much larger clone falls within one base.

Study-level results and caveats: A model built on a 13 V-J signature distinguished ophthalmopathy from stable hyperthyroidism, reaching around 90% sensitivity and 81% to 83% specificity in cross-validation and 80%/75% in testing. Blood samples also contained most of the expanded thyroid clonotypes (frequency above 0.001), which suggests that blood repertoires may reflect thyroid immune responses. No statistical method was used to set the sample size in advance, and investigators knew the group allocation. During validation, the model predicted progression to ophthalmopathy a median of about 5.9 months ahead of onset, with approximately 71% sensitivity and almost 75% specificity.

The TCR beta CDR3 regions were amplified from RNA transcripts. The TCR CDR3 was subjected to a first round of RT-PCR using the HTBI primer set and the Qiagen OneStep RT-PCR kit. Libraries were constructed in a second round of multiplex PCR, after which size selection and purification were performed. Libraries were sequenced paired-end with 100 bp reads on an Illumina HiSeq2000. The source study handled its data this way. Raw data were processed with SOAPnuke, discarding reads with adapters, uncalled bases, mean Phred below 15, or no exact constant-primer or identifier match. COPE v1.2.5 was used to merge high-quality paired reads, and clonotypes were defined as unique nucleotide sequences. MiTCR v1.1 was used to align clonotypes to the IMGT TRBV, TRBD and TRBJ reference segments. Analysis was restricted to V-J combinations with a frequency above 0.0001, which covered approximately 99% of repertoires. A TCS score was defined as the ratio of F50 (clonal expansion) to E x V (chaos), with BLOSUM62-based TCRdist applied between CDR3 peptides within each V-J. Welch's t-statistics and random forest reduced around 510 V-J features to 13, which were used in a naive Bayes classifier (R e1071). TCRdb trimmed the raw reads at Q25, called clones with MiXCR and kept productive beta chains. CDR3 protein duplicates are merged, each entry listing the most common genes and DNA. The V and J calls follow TCRdb's processing rather than the paper's. The sample table lists around 430,000 distinct CDR3 sequences, about 15% of them with a count of one. The ten biggest clones cover approximately 32% of the sample.

Stable Graves' hyperthyroidism was defined as no progression to ophthalmopathy during 18 months of follow-up. The hyperthyroidism patients were between 18 and 65 years old and newly diagnosed, with a disease duration of less than 2 months. Exclusion was applied to patients with uncontrolled infections, other autoimmune diseases, pregnancy or lactation. Diagnoses relied on clinical symptoms, serum thyroxine and TRAb, thyroid ultrasound and orbital computed tomography. Ficoll-Paque density gradient centrifugation was used to isolate PBMCs from about 9 ml of fresh peripheral blood. Total RNA was extracted with Trizol reagent, and quality was checked on an Agilent 2100 Bioanalyzer.

This TCR came from a woman aged 25 to 39 with Graves' hyperthyroidism. In this chain, TRBV15 is recombined with TRBJ2-7; 9 central bases correspond to TRBD2. Sequencing was carried out using blood. The DNA reads TGTGCCACCAGCAGAGATAAGGGACTAGCTGGGGAGCAGTACTTC. Its coded protein is CATSRDKGLAGEQYF. The CDR3 plus the reference TRBV15 and TRBJ2-7 genes for the other parts give the full variable domain: DAMVIQNPRYQVTQFGKPVTLSCSQTLNHNVMYWYQQKSSQAPKLLFHYYDKDFNNEADTPDNFQSRRPNTSFCFLDIRSPGLGDTAMYLCATSRDKGLAGEQYFGPGTRLTVT.